Shown below are 17 T cell receptor beta chains from a single sample sequenced in a study of vaccination and CD4 T cells after COVID-19. An Oncomine TCR Beta short-read assay was used to sequence the DNA from cultured CD4+ T cells. TCRdb used MiXCR to reprocess the PCR reads, holding one entry per CDR3 protein. The sample has around 13,000 distinct CDR3 sequences, around 40% seen once; the top ten hold roughly 14%. What these receptors recognize is not known. Treatment reported: roughly 11-day PBMC culture with coronavirus spike peptide pools or control peptides (ViraFEST assay). Sample: CD4+ T cells from blood, cultured in vitro. The receptors derive from a human donor who had recovered from COVID-19.

This clonotype was detected only a few times. The chain employs TRBV15 and TRBJ2-6; no reliable D call. This CDR3 is built from 16 residues. The V and J ends lost 5 bases and 1 base respectively, with 12 bases between them. Germline CDR1 and CDR2: LNHNV and YYDKDF (reference sequence). This CDR3 is CATSLLGFSGANVLTF. The CDR3 nucleotides read TGTGCCACCAGCCTCCTGGGCTTTTCTGGGGCCAACGTCCTGACTTTC.

This clonotype was observed a handful of times. This rearrangement joins TRBV25-1 to TRBJ1-2; TRBD1 aligns across 7 bases. CDR1 and CDR2 from the germline V gene are MGHDK and SYGVNS. The J segment lost 9 bases and the V segment lost 0 bases, leaving 13 bases of the junction unmatched. This CDR3 is built from 16 residues. CDR3 DNA: TGTGCCAGCAGTGAATACACCGGGACAGCTAGTGTAAGCTACACCTTC. Its translation is CASSEYTGTASVSYTF.

This clonotype was seen only a few times. This rearrangement joins TRBV2 to TRBJ2-5, with a tentative D call TRBD2 (6 bases). V lost 6 bases, J lost 1 base, and 15 bases lay in between. This CDR3 has 15 residues. The germline V gene encodes CDR1 SNHLY and CDR2 FYNNEI. The CDR3 region has the DNA TGTGCCAGCAGCGACATTGGAGGGGTCCAAGAGACCCAGTACTTC. This codes for CASSDIGGVQETQYF.

This clonotype was recorded once. V and J are TRBV10-2 and TRBJ1-5, with D maybe TRBD1 (5 bases). Germline CDR1 is WSHSY and CDR2 is SAAADI. This CDR3 comprises 14 residues. The V end was cut by 4 bases, the J end by 6 bases, with 13 bases between. The DNA for the CDR3 is TGCGCCAGCAGTGGCCAGGGTTACGGTCAGCCCCAGCATTTT. The encoded protein is CASSGQGYGQPQHF.

In its sample, this clonotype was seen a few times. This sequence joins TRBV7-9 and TRBJ2-1; maybe TRBD2 (5 bases). This CDR3 contains 16 residues. CDR1 SEHNR and CDR2 FQNEAQ come from the germline V gene (reference sequence). Trimming removed 2 bases from V and 4 bases from J, with 15 bases in between. The CDR3 region has the DNA TGTGCCAGCAGCTTACGGCGGGTACTAGGTTACAATGAGCAGTTCTTC. Its translation: CASSLRRVLGYNEQFF.

The rearrangement uses TRBV15 and TRBJ1-1; D remains ambiguous. Trimming removed 0 bases from V and 5 bases from J, with 19 bases in between. Germline CDR1 reads LNHNV; CDR2 reads YYDKDF (reference sequence). CDR3 length: 17 amino acids. DNA for the CDR3: TGTGCCACCAGCAGAGATGGGGTTAGTGCAGGCGGGACTGAAGCTTTCTTT. Residues: CATSRDGVSAGGTEAFF.

V is TRBV19 and J is TRBJ2-3, with D possibly matching TRBD2 (6 bases). The V gene lost 6 bases and the J gene lost 5 bases, with 15 bases spanning the gap. The germline V gene has CDR1 LNHDA and CDR2 SQIVND (reference sequence). The CDR3 contains 14 residues. DNA for the CDR3: TGTGCCAGTAGGAGCGGGCGAATAGGAGATACGCAGTATTTT. Translated: CASRSGRIGDTQYF.

The chain links TRBV6-1 to TRBJ1-3; 7 bases map to TRBD1. The CDR3 loop spans 15 amino acids. The junction had 10 bases not matched to a gene; V was cut back by 7 bases and J by 4 bases. Germline V gene data show CDR1 as MNHNS and CDR2 as SASEGT. The CDR3 DNA is TGTGCCAGCAACCAATTTGGACAGGAGGGAAACACCATATATTTT. As protein: CASNQFGQEGNTIYF.

This rearrangement joins TRBV25-1 to TRBJ2-2; D is unresolved. In germline, CDR1 is MGHDK, CDR2 SYGVNS. Trimming removed 6 bases at V and 6 bases at J, with 17 bases between. This CDR3 has 15 residues. Written as DNA, the CDR3 is TGTGCCAGCAGCCCCGTAGGAAGAGGAGCCGGGGAGCTGTTTTTT. Encoded protein: CASSPVGRGAGELFF. Drawing the rest from reference TRBV25-1 and TRBJ2-2, the complete variable domain is EADIYQTPRYLVIGTGKKITLECSQTMGHDKMYWYQQDPGMELHLIHYSYGVNSTEKGDLSSESTVSRIRTEHFPLTLESARPSHTSQYLCASSPVGRGAGELFFGEGSRLTVL.

V is TRBV7-9 and J is TRBJ2-7, with a possible D match to TRBD2 (6 bases). The CDR3 runs to 13 residues. V was shortened by 0 bases and J by 5 bases, with 8 bases between the two germline ends. CDR1 and CDR2 (germline): SEHNR, FQNEAQ (reference sequence). The CDR3 sequence: CASSLAGGNEQYF. CDR3 bases: TGTGCCAGCAGCTTAGCGGGGGGTAACGAGCAGTACTTC.

V and J are TRBV10-3 and TRBJ2-4, with D possibly TRBD2 on 5 matching bases. The CDR3 runs 16 residues. Trimming left V 6 bases short and J 0 bases short, with 15 bases between. Germline V gives CDR1 ENHRY, CDR2 SYGVKD. The CDR3 region has the DNA TGTGCCATCAGCGATGGACTTTTCCTAGCCAAAAACATTCAGTACTTC. The encoded protein is CAISDGLFLAKNIQYF.

In this sample, this clonotype turned up once. This sequence joins TRBV7-2 and TRBJ2-1; a possible D gene is TRBD1 (6 bases). CDR3 length equals 14 residues. Between the trimmed V and J ends, which lost 7 bases and 5 bases, there was a span of 15 bases. Germline V lookup: CDR1 SGHTA, CDR2 FQGNSA. The CDR3 loop is CASNRDGGHNEQFF. For the CDR3, the DNA is TGTGCCAGCAACAGGGATGGAGGACACAATGAGCAGTTCTTC.

V gene TRBV6-2 or TRBV6-3 combines with J gene TRBJ1-1, with 7 bases identical to TRBD1. The CDR3 length is 15 residues. The V gene's germline CDR1 is MNHEY and CDR2 SVGEGT. Trimming removed 6 bases from V and 1 base from J; junction bases left unmatched: 8. The CDR3 sequence is CASSYYRGGNTEAFF. The CDR3 coding sequence is TGTGCCAGCAGCTATTACAGGGGAGGGAACACTGAAGCTTTCTTT.

The chain has TRBV2 and TRBJ1-1; possible D gene TRBD1, 5 bases. This CDR3 is 14 amino acids long. V was trimmed by 5 bases and J by 2 bases, leaving 12 bases between them. The germline gives CDR1 SNHLY, CDR2 FYNNEI. CDR3 sequence (DNA): TGTGCCAGCAGTTCCAGGGCATCTAACACTGAAGCTTTCTTT. Protein sequence: CASSSRASNTEAFF.

This clonotype was picked up a small number of times. The chain links TRBV15 to TRBJ2-7; perhaps D is TRBD1 or TRBD2 (5 bases each). The V end was cut by 0 bases, the J end by 0 bases, with 9 bases between. Germline V CDR1 and CDR2: LNHNV, YYDKDF (reference sequence). This CDR3 spans 15 amino acids. The CDR3 nucleotides read TGTGCCACCAGCAGAGATTGGGACCACTCCTACGAGCAGTACTTC. It codes for CATSRDWDHSYEQYF.

V and J are TRBV20-1 and TRBJ1-6; no clear D. The V end lost 0 bases, the J end lost 4 bases, and 7 bases lay between the germline ends. Per germline, CDR1 DFQATT and CDR2 SNEGSKA (reference sequence). The CDR3 extends over 14 amino acids. DNA for the CDR3: TGCAGTGCTAGAGATACGCGGTATAATTCACCCCTCCACTTT. Protein sequence: CSARDTRYNSPLHF.

There are a few counts of this clonotype. This rearrangement joins TRBV20-1 to TRBJ1-1; weak D call: TRBD1 (5 bases). Germline V lookup: CDR1 DFQATT, CDR2 SNEGSKA (reference sequence). This CDR3 has 13 amino acids. Trimming cost V 5 bases and J 4 bases, with 14 bases left between them. DNA of the CDR3: TGCAGTGCTTCCGGGACCGACCCCACTGAAGCTTTCTTT. Translated: CSASGTDPTEAFF.